This TCR beta chain came from a study of shared clonotypes between healthy human individuals. Study-level results: Lower generation probabilities were found for non-shared clonotypes than for those shared by all four donors.

Using immunoSEQ multiplex PCR, the repertoire was profiled, and TCRdb retains in-frame clones only, with some absent. The data contain about 2 million clones, roughly 94% of them singletons. Naive-designated CD8 cells lacked CD45RO, were positively enriched for CCR7, and omitted terminally differentiated effector memory CD45RA+ cells. With 2 bases removed from V and 4 bases from J, the gap between germline ends came to 14 bases. This CDR3 is 16 amino acids long. Germline CDR1 SNHLY, CDR2 FYNNEI. On this clone: Its specificity is not known.

The receptor comes from a man aged 18 to 29 in good health. The rearrangement uses TRBV2 and TRBJ1-4; D is possibly TRBD1 (5 bases). The sequencing sample was made of naive CD8+ T cells sorted from blood. DNA for the CDR3: TGTGCCAGCAGTGAAAGTTTGGCCGGGGGTAATGAAAAACTGTTTTTT. Translating gives CASSESLAGGNEKLFF.